This T cell receptor beta chain comes out of a study of low-dose radiotherapy and immunotherapy resistance in tumors. This clonotype has ten or more counts. CDR3 length: 16 residues. CDR1 and CDR2 from the germline V gene are SGHKS and YYEKEE (reference sequence). The junction had 9 bases not matched to a gene; V was cut back by 5 bases and J by 3 bases. This sample's time point: before trial treatment. Amplification of TCRs used a constant-region primer and V-primer adapter for roughly 21 PCR cycles. MiXCR was run by TCRdb on the reads, yielding one entry per CDR3 protein. The sample yields under 60,000 distinct CDR3 sequences, 10% to 15% seen once.

The source is a female donor with ovarian cancer. The genes are TRBV5-5 and TRBJ2-1; 9 positions match TRBD2. This specimen was PBMCs, taken before treatment. This CDR3 reads CASSPGGAGGYNEQFF. The CDR3 region has the DNA TGTGCCAGCAGTCCAGGGGGAGCGGGGGGCTACAATGAGCAGTTCTTC.